This T cell receptor beta chain is from a study of T cell changes during pregnancy in multiple sclerosis. This clone showed up just once. The V and J ends lost 7 bases and 0 bases respectively, with 12 bases between them. This CDR3 has 15 residues. CDR1 is MNHEY, CDR2 SMNVEV, per germline (reference sequence). Repertoires were generated with immunoSEQ multiplex PCR, while TCRdb's copy carries only in-frame clones and drops some. Of 40,000 to 50,000 clones in the sample, around 93% were seen once. This sample comprised CD8+ T cells from peripheral blood mononuclear cells, obtained in the first trimester of pregnancy. The chain is built from TRBV27 and TRBJ2-2; possible D gene TRBD2, 5 bases. The TCR was taken from a female donor with multiple sclerosis, enrolled in a pregnancy study. The CDR3 spells CASNARASNTGELFF. The CDR3 DNA follows: TGTGCCAGCAATGCGAGGGCCTCGAACACCGGGGAGCTGTTTTTT.